This note documents a single T cell receptor beta chain sequence. Antigen unknown. The table came from immunoSEQ multiplex PCR; TCRdb's copy has only in-frame clones and leaves some out. There are tens of thousands of clones in the sample; roughly 89% occur only once, and roughly 0.32% lies in the top ten. The V gene end was trimmed by 3 bases and the J gene end by 15 bases; junction bases not matched to a gene: 10. CDR3 size: 14 residues. Germline V lookup: CDR1 MNHEY, CDR2 SMNVEV (reference sequence). The data stem from a study of graft-versus-host responses after intestinal transplantation. Study-wide background: Each transplant was multivisceral, liver-intestinal, or isolated intestinal. General observations from the study: Early after transplant, HvG declines were associated with peak levels of circulating GvH clones. Ileal or blood samples showed some GvH clones first, and such clones were also found in recipient marrow. The presence of high graft-versus-host to host-versus-graft clonal ratios in allografts characterized patients with graft-donor T cell macrochimerism.

The J gene is TRBJ2-1, the V gene TRBV27; 11 positions match TRBD2. The origin of this receptor is a human donor who received an intestinal transplant. Sequenced material: unstimulated CD4+ T cells sorted from spleen or lymph node cells, taken before intestinal transplant. CDR3 coding DNA: TGTGCCAGCAGTTTCGGGATAGCGGGAGGGGAGTCGTTCTTC. Translation: CASSFGIAGGESFF.